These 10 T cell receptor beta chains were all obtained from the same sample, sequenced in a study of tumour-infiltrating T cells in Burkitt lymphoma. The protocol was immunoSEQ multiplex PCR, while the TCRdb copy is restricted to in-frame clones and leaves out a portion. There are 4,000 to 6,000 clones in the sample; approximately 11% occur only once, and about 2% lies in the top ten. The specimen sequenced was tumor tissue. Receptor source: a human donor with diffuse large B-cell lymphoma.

CDR3 in amino acids: CASSLRYNTEAFF. CDR3 bases: TGTGCCAGTAGTTTGAGATATAACACTGAAGCTTTCTTT. The chain links TRBV19 to TRBJ1-1; D remains ambiguous. This CDR3 contains 13 residues. V was cut by 5 bases and J by 2 bases, with 9 bases left in between. In germline, CDR1 is LNHDA, CDR2 SQIVND (reference sequence).

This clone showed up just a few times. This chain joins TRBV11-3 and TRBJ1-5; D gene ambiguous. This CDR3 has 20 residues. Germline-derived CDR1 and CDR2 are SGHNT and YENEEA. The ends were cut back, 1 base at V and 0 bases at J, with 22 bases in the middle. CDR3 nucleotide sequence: TGTGCCAGCAGCTTAGTGGGTAGGCCGGCCACCTTACATAGCAATCAGCCCCAGCATTTT. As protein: CASSLVGRPATLHSNQPQHF.

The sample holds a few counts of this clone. CDR3: CASSIDWQSYYSNQPQHF. CDR3 coding DNA: TGTGCCAGTAGTATAGATTGGCAGTCGTATTATAGCAATCAGCCCCAGCATTTT. This rearrangement joins TRBV19 to TRBJ1-5; unclear D gene. Per germline, CDR1 LNHDA and CDR2 SQIVND (reference sequence). Trimming cost V 0 bases and J 0 bases, with 15 bases left between them. The length of the CDR3 is 18 residues.

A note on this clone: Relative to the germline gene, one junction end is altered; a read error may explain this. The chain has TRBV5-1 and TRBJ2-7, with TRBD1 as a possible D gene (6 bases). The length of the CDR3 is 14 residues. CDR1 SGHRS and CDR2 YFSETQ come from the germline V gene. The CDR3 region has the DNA TGCGCCAGCAGCTTGCAGGGGCCCTCCTACAAGCAGTACTTC. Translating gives CASSLQGPSYKQYF.

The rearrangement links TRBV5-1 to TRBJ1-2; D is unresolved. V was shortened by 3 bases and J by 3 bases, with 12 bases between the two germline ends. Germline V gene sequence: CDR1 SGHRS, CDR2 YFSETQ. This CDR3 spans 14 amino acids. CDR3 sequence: CASSSSPADYGYTF. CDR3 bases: TGCGCCAGCAGCTCGTCACCAGCGGACTATGGCTACACCTTC.

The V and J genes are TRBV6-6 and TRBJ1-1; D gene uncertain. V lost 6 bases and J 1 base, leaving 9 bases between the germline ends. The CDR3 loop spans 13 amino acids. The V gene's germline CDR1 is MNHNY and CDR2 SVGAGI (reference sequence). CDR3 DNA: TGTGCCAGCAGAGCACCAGGGAACACTGAAGCTTTCTTT. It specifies CASRAPGNTEAFF.

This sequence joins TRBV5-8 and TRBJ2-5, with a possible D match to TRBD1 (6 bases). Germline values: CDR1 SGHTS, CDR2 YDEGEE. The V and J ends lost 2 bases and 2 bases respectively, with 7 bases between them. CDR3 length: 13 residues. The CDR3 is CASSLQGQETQYF. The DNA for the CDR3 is TGTGCCAGCAGCTTACAGGGTCAAGAGACCCAGTACTTC.

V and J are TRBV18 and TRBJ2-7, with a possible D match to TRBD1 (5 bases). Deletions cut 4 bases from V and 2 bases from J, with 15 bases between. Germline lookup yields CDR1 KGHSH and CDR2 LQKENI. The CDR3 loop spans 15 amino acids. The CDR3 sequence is CASSLRSTVAYEQYF. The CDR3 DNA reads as TGTGCCAGCTCACTCCGTTCGACAGTAGCCTACGAGCAGTACTTC.

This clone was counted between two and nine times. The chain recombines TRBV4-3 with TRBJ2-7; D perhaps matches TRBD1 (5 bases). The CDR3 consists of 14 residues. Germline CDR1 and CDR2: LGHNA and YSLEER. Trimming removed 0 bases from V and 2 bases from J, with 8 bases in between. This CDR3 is CASSQDRQPYEQYF. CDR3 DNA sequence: TGCGCCAGCAGCCAAGATAGACAGCCCTACGAGCAGTACTTC.

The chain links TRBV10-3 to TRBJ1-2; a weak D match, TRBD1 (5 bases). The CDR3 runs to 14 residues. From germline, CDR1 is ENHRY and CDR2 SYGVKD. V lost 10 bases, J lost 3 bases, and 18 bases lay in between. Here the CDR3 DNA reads TGTGCCACCCAGGACATCCGGCAAGACTATGGCTACACCTTC. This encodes CATQDIRQDYGYTF.